The source of this T cell receptor (beta chain) is a study of T cells in Graves' hyperthyroidism and ophthalmopathy (dated by TCRdb to between 2019 and 2020). Concerning the study at large: Peripheral blood samples were taken at the time of initial diagnosis, prior to any treatment. To identify distinguishing TCR V-J signatures, a discovery cohort of some 100 patients was used, comprising 43 with Graves' ophthalmopathy and around 60 with stable Graves' hyperthyroidism. Prospective prediction of ophthalmopathy was tested in an independent validation cohort of approximately 19 hyperthyroidism patients and around 16 patients who later progressed to ophthalmopathy. The approximately 98 discovery patients were randomly divided into training and test sets at a 7:3 ratio. In addition, the study compared T-cell repertoires in thyroid tissue and in blood from over 5 Graves' hyperthyroidism patients. After sampling, hyperthyroidism patients received methimazole starting at 30 mg daily, and ophthalmopathy patients received high-dose intravenous methylprednisolone. The paper describes TCR Vbeta CDR3 sequencing of around 130 peripheral blood samples, made up of around 41 ophthalmopathy patients, 70 to 75 hyperthyroidism patients and 17 progressor patients.

Graves' hyperthyroidism was defined as stable when no progression to ophthalmopathy occurred over 18 months of follow-up. The hyperthyroidism patients were between 18 and 65 years old and newly diagnosed, with a disease duration of less than 2 months. Patients with uncontrolled infections, other autoimmune diseases, pregnancy or lactation were excluded. Diagnoses were established on the basis of clinical symptoms, serum thyroxine and TRAb, thyroid ultrasound, and orbital computed tomography. PBMCs were separated from roughly 9.3 ml of fresh peripheral blood using Ficoll-Paque density gradient centrifugation. Total RNA was extracted using Trizol reagent, and RNA quality was assessed on an Agilent 2100 Bioanalyzer. TCR beta CDR3 regions were amplified from RNA transcripts. A first-round RT-PCR of the TCR CDR3 used the HTBI primer set with the Qiagen OneStep RT-PCR kit. A second multiplex PCR round built the libraries, followed by size selection and purification. The libraries were sequenced on an Illumina HiSeq2000 using paired-end 100 bp reads. On the study's bioinformatics: Raw data were processed with SOAPnuke, discarding reads with adapters, uncalled bases, mean Phred below 15, or no exact constant-primer or identifier match. High-quality paired reads were merged using COPE v1.2.5, and each unique nucleotide sequence was defined as a clonotype. MiTCR v1.1 was used to align the clonotypes against IMGT TRBV, TRBD and TRBJ reference segments. The analysis included only V-J combinations with a frequency above 0.0001, which together covered 99% to 99.2% of the repertoires. A TCS score was defined as the ratio between F50 (clonal expansion) and ExV (chaos), using BLOSUM62-based TCRdist between CDR3 peptides within each V-J. Welch's t-statistics and random forest reduced roughly 530 V-J features to fewer than 15, which were used in a naive Bayes classifier (R e1071). Through fastp at Q25 and MiXCR, TCRdb rebuilt clones from the public reads, retaining in-frame beta chains. All rows with the same CDR3 protein become a single entry with the most common DNA and genes. The V and J calls were not made by the authors but by TCRdb's processing. This sample comprises more than 300,000 distinct CDR3 sequences, approximately 15% of them detected only once. Clones ranked in the top ten supply 11% of the sample.

This clonotype was recorded many times. Its target antigen remains unknown. The sample holds no much larger clone one base away, and base qualities are not on file. What the research found in general, with its limitations: No statistical method was used to fix the sample size in advance, and group allocation was not hidden from the investigators. Ophthalmopathy was separated from stable hyperthyroidism by a 13 V-J signature model, with about 86% sensitivity and approximately 84% specificity obtained in cross-validation and 80%/75% obtained in testing. In validation, progression to ophthalmopathy was predicted by the model with about 70% sensitivity and 72% to 80% specificity, a median of about 6.4 months before onset. Most expanded thyroid clonotypes (frequency above 0.001) were also found in blood, which suggests that blood repertoires may mirror thyroid immune responses.

The germline ends are 9 bases apart after V is trimmed by 0 bases and J by 4 bases. From the cysteine up to the phenylalanine, the CDR3 has a length of 14 residues. The kept DNA is CDR3 alone, 42 bases in frame from the first base. The V and J genes are TRBV12-3 or TRBV12-4 and TRBJ2-5; the D gene is not confidently resolved. This TCR was recovered from a woman aged 55-70 years with Graves' hyperthyroidism. The specimen was blood. CDR3 loop: CASSLAPITETQYF. The nucleotide sequence reads as follows: TGTGCCAGCAGTTTAGCCCCCATTACAGAGACCCAGTACTTC.